These 15 T cell receptor beta chains were all obtained from the same sample, sequenced in a study of blood T cell repertoires in COVID-19. The table came from immunoSEQ multiplex PCR; TCRdb's copy has only in-frame clones and leaves some out. The table lists under 350,000 clones, approximately 83% of them singletons. The sequenced material came from PBMCs or T cells enriched from blood (not recorded which). Source of these receptors: a woman aged 40 to 50 with acute COVID-19.

DNA of the CDR3: TGTGCCACCGGGACAGGGGGCGCCCACTCACCCCTCCACTTT. It yields the protein CATGTGGAHSPLHF. The chain is built from TRBV7-2 and TRBJ1-6, with 12 nucleotides matching TRBD1. J gave up 10 bases and V 10 bases, and 8 bases lay outside the gene matches. Germline CDR1 is SGHTA and CDR2 is FQGNSA. The CDR3 spans 14 residues.

CDR3 nucleotide sequence: TGTGCCAGCAGCTTGGGCACCTTACTAGCCAAAAACATTCAGTACTTC. Its protein product is CASSLGTLLAKNIQYF. The genes are TRBV7-9 and TRBJ2-4, with D unresolved. Germline values: CDR1 SEHNR, CDR2 FQNEAQ (reference sequence). This CDR3 comprises 16 residues. V lost 3 bases and J lost 0, with 12 bases in between.

V is TRBV6-6 and J is TRBJ1-3; D is perhaps TRBD1 (6 bases). This CDR3 spans 14 amino acids. Trimming removed 6 bases at V and 2 bases at J, with 11 bases between. From germline, CDR1 is MNHNY and CDR2 SVGAGI (reference sequence). The CDR3 DNA reads as TGTGCCAGCAGGTCCGGGGGGCCTGGAAACACCATATATTTT. It translates to CASRSGGPGNTIYF.

The chain combines TRBV27 with TRBJ2-5; maybe TRBD2 (5 bases). The germline V gene has CDR1 MNHEY and CDR2 SMNVEV (reference sequence). Trimming removed 10 bases at V and 5 bases at J, with 17 bases between. The CDR3 is made up of 13 amino acids. CDR3 sequence reads: CATSRRRGETQYF. CDR3 sequence (DNA): TGTGCCACCTCACGACGAAGAGGGGAGACCCAGTACTTC.

V gene TRBV28 combines with J gene TRBJ2-2; TRBD1 might be the D (5 bases). This CDR3 has 15 amino acids. Germline CDR1 and CDR2: MDHEN and SYDVKM. V lost 2 bases and J lost 4, with 11 bases in between. The CDR3 DNA reads as TGTGCCAGCAGTTTACTTGGGGCCATCACCGGGGAGCTGTTTTTT. Translating it yields CASSLLGAITGELFF.

The chain couples TRBV7-9 to TRBJ2-3, with 7 bases fitting TRBD1. Unmatched junction bases numbered 9, after V lost 6 bases and J lost 0 bases. The CDR3 contains 16 residues. Germline CDR1 SEHNR, CDR2 FQNEAQ (reference sequence). The CDR3 is CASRPAGTASTDTQYF. The CDR3 DNA follows: TGTGCCAGCAGACCCGCCGGGACAGCTAGCACAGATACGCAGTATTTT.

V usage is TRBV28 and J usage is TRBJ1-5, with 7 bases fitting TRBD1. Losses at the gene ends were 8 bases for V and 0 bases for J; bases not matched to a gene: 22. Per the germline V gene, CDR1 is MDHEN and CDR2 is SYDVKM. The CDR3 consists of 20 residues. Here the CDR3 DNA reads TGTGCCAGCCATGCTAACAGGGGACCCATTACCCAGAATAGCAATCAGCCCCAGCATTTT. This gives the protein CASHANRGPITQNSNQPQHF. The full variable domain, rest sourced from reference TRBV28 and TRBJ1-5, is DVKVTQSSRYLVKRTGEKVFLECVQDMDHENMFWYRQDPGLGLRLIYFSYDVKMKEKGDIPEGYSVSREKKERFSLILESASTNQTSMYLCASHANRGPITQNSNQPQHFGDGTRLSIL.

The V and J genes are TRBV9 and TRBJ2-7; D possibly corresponds to TRBD2 (5 bases). This CDR3 contains 17 residues. V dropped 0 bases and J dropped 3 bases, with 19 bases sitting between them. The germline gives CDR1 SGDLS, CDR2 YYNGEE. The CDR3 spells CASSVGPGNTESYEQYF. The CDR3 DNA is TGTGCCAGCAGCGTAGGCCCCGGGAATACAGAAAGCTACGAGCAGTACTTC.

The chain uses TRBV5-4 and TRBJ2-7; 9 bases agree with TRBD2. V gave up 1 base and J gave up 1 base; unmatched junction bases: 3. This CDR3 is 15 amino acids long. CDR1 is SGHNT and CDR2 is YYREEE in the germline V gene (reference sequence). The CDR3 here is CASSLSLAGSYEQYF. CDR3 bases: TGTGCCAGCAGCTTGTCGCTAGCGGGGTCCTACGAGCAGTACTTC.

This chain uses TRBV10-3 with TRBJ2-1; D is uncertain. V lost 1 base and J 8 bases, leaving 6 bases between the germline ends. The CDR3 runs 12 residues. Germline V lookup: CDR1 ENHRY, CDR2 SYGVKD. CDR3 loop: CAISELYHEQFF. CDR3 bases: TGTGCCATCAGTGAGTTATATCATGAGCAGTTCTTC.

V gene TRBV24-1 combines with J gene TRBJ2-2; 9 nucleotides agree with TRBD1. V was pared by 3 bases and J by 4 bases, with 8 bases of the junction left unmatched. Germline CDR1 is KGHDR and CDR2 is SFDVKD. The CDR3 covers 17 residues. The CDR3 is CATSDLPGQGGTGELFF. The CDR3 bases are TGTGCCACCAGTGATCTCCCGGGACAGGGTGGCACCGGGGAGCTGTTTTTT.

This chain joins TRBV5-1 and TRBJ1-2, with unresolved D. Germline V gene sequence: CDR1 SGHRS, CDR2 YFSETQ. V lost 5 bases, J lost 5 bases, and 25 bases lay in between. CDR3 size: 17 residues. The CDR3, as DNA: TGCGCCAGCAGTGGTCAGAAAACCCCCGTCCCCCTTTATGGCTACACCTTC. This translates into CASSGQKTPVPLYGYTF.

The V and J genes are TRBV6-2 or TRBV6-3 and TRBJ1-5; D not certain. Germline V gives CDR1 MNHEY, CDR2 SVGEGT. V was pared by 4 bases and J by 11 bases, with 12 bases between. This CDR3 is 12 amino acids long. CDR3 sequence (DNA): TGTGCCAGCAGTTGGAGGCCAGAGGCCCAGCATTTT. It codes for CASSWRPEAQHF.

The chain has TRBV7-8 and TRBJ1-2; D remains ambiguous. V lost 5 bases and J lost 5, with 12 bases in between. Germline loops: CDR1 SGHVS, CDR2 FQNEAQ. CDR3 length equals 13 residues. DNA of the CDR3: TGTGCCAGCAGCCCAAATACCGGGTATGGCTACACCTTC. Translation: CASSPNTGYGYTF.

The CDR3 spells CASSLADRNYGYTF. The CDR3 DNA reads as TGTGCCAGCAGCTTGGCCGACAGGAACTATGGCTACACCTTC. V usage is TRBV5-4 and J usage is TRBJ1-2; possibly TRBD1 for D (6 bases). Germline CDR1 SGHNT, CDR2 YYREEE (reference sequence). CDR3 size: 14 residues. The V end was cut by 0 bases, the J end by 2 bases, with 8 bases between.